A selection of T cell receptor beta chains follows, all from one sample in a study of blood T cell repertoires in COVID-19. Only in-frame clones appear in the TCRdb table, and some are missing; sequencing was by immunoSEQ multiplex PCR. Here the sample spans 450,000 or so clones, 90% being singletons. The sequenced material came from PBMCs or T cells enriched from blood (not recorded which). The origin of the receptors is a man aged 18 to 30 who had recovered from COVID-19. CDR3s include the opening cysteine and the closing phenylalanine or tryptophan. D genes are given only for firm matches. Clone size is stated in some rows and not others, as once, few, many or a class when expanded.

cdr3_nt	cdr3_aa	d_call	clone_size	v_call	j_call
TGTGCCAGCAGTGAATTGGCAGGCAGCACAGATACGCAGTATTTT	CASSELAGSTDTQYF	NA	NA	TRBV2	TRBJ2-3
TGCGCCAGCAGTCTAGGACAGTACACTGAAGCTTTCTTT	CASSLGQYTEAFF	NA	NA	TRBV10-1	TRBJ1-1
TGTGCCAGCTGGATCCGGGGCACAGATACGCAGTATTTT	CASWIRGTDTQYF	NA	NA	TRBV28	TRBJ2-3
TGTGCCATCAGTGACCCCCTCGGGAACACTGAAGCTTTCTTT	CAISDPLGNTEAFF	NA	NA	TRBV10-3	TRBJ1-1
TGTGCCAGCCAATCTAGCGGTACTTACAATGAGCAGTTCTTC	CASQSSGTYNEQFF	TRBD2	NA	TRBV2	TRBJ2-1
TGCGCCAGCAGCTTATTCGGGACAGGAGAAGAGACCCAGTACTTC	CASSLFGTGEETQYF	TRBD1	NA	TRBV5-1	TRBJ2-5
TGTGCCAGCAGCAACGACAGGGGGCTTTTGGAAAAACTGTTTTTT	CASSNDRGLLEKLFF	NA	once	TRBV21-1	TRBJ1-4
TGTGCCAGCTCACCAGGGACATTTGAAGCTTTCTTT	CASSPGTFEAFF	NA	NA	TRBV18	TRBJ1-1
TGTGCCAGCAGCAACGACAGGGCCCGCGGCTACACCTTC	CASSNDRARGYTF	TRBD1	once	TRBV12-3/TRBV12-4	TRBJ1-2
TGTGCCAGCAGCCCCGGACAGGGGGATTCACCCCTCCACTTT	CASSPGQGDSPLHF	TRBD1	few	TRBV9	TRBJ1-6
TGTGCCAGTAGTTGGGGACAGGGCGTCACTGAAGCTTTCTTT	CASSWGQGVTEAFF	TRBD1	NA	TRBV19	TRBJ1-1
TGCGCCAGCAGCCCGGGGGGGGGCTCTCAGCCCCAGCATTTT	CASSPGGGSQPQHF	NA	NA	TRBV5-1	TRBJ1-5
TGTGCCAGCAGCCGCATCAATCAGCCCCAGCATTTT	CASSRINQPQHF	NA	NA	TRBV7-8	TRBJ1-5
TGTGCCATCCGGGACATCACCAATCAGCCCCAGCATTTT	CAIRDITNQPQHF	NA	once	TRBV2	TRBJ1-5
TGTGCCAGCAGCCACGGCCTAGCCCTGACCACAGATACGCAGTATTTT	CASSHGLALTTDTQYF	NA	NA	TRBV3-1/TRBV3-2	TRBJ2-3